The text below deals with one T cell receptor beta chain. This record comes from a study of shared clonotypes between healthy human individuals. The V gene end was trimmed by 6 bases and the J gene end by 5 bases; junction bases not matched to a gene: 5. The CDR3 covers 13 residues. Germline-derived CDR1 and CDR2 are MNHNS and SASEGT. Assay: immunoSEQ multiplex PCR; the TCRdb copy retains only in-frame clones and omits some. The sample records about 2 million clones, roughly 94% being singletons. The V gene is TRBV6-1, the J gene TRBJ2-7; 9 nucleotides match TRBD1. Sequencing input: naive CD4+ T cells sorted from blood. The subset here: CD45RA+ positively selected. The receptor was isolated from a man younger than 35 in good health. The CDR3 nucleotides read TGTGCCAGCAGACGGGACAGGGTGGACGAGCAGTACTTC. It translates to CASRRDRVDEQYF.